This TCR beta chain appears in the sequencing data of a study of PD-L1 blockade in urothelial cancer. Study context: Samples came from 3 weeks, at the second dose, and 6 weeks into treatment. The study recovered a median of around 130,000 T cells per blood sample.

Repertoires were generated with immunoSEQ multiplex PCR, while TCRdb's copy carries only in-frame clones and drops some. The sample carries approximately 80,000 clones, about 81% recorded once. V gave up 7 bases and J gave up 5 bases; unmatched junction bases: 10. This CDR3 is built from 14 residues. Germline CDR1 and CDR2: SNHLY and FYNNEI. The clonotype comes from a man between 65 and 85 years old with urothelial cancer. The J gene is TRBJ1-1, the V gene TRBV2, with 7 bases that match TRBD1. This specimen consisted of PBMCs, obtained around atezolizumab (anti-PD-L1) treatment. CDR3 coding DNA: TGTGCCAGCAACGGGGTAGGGGGCCGGACTGAAGCTTTCTTT. Protein sequence: CASNGVGGRTEAFF.